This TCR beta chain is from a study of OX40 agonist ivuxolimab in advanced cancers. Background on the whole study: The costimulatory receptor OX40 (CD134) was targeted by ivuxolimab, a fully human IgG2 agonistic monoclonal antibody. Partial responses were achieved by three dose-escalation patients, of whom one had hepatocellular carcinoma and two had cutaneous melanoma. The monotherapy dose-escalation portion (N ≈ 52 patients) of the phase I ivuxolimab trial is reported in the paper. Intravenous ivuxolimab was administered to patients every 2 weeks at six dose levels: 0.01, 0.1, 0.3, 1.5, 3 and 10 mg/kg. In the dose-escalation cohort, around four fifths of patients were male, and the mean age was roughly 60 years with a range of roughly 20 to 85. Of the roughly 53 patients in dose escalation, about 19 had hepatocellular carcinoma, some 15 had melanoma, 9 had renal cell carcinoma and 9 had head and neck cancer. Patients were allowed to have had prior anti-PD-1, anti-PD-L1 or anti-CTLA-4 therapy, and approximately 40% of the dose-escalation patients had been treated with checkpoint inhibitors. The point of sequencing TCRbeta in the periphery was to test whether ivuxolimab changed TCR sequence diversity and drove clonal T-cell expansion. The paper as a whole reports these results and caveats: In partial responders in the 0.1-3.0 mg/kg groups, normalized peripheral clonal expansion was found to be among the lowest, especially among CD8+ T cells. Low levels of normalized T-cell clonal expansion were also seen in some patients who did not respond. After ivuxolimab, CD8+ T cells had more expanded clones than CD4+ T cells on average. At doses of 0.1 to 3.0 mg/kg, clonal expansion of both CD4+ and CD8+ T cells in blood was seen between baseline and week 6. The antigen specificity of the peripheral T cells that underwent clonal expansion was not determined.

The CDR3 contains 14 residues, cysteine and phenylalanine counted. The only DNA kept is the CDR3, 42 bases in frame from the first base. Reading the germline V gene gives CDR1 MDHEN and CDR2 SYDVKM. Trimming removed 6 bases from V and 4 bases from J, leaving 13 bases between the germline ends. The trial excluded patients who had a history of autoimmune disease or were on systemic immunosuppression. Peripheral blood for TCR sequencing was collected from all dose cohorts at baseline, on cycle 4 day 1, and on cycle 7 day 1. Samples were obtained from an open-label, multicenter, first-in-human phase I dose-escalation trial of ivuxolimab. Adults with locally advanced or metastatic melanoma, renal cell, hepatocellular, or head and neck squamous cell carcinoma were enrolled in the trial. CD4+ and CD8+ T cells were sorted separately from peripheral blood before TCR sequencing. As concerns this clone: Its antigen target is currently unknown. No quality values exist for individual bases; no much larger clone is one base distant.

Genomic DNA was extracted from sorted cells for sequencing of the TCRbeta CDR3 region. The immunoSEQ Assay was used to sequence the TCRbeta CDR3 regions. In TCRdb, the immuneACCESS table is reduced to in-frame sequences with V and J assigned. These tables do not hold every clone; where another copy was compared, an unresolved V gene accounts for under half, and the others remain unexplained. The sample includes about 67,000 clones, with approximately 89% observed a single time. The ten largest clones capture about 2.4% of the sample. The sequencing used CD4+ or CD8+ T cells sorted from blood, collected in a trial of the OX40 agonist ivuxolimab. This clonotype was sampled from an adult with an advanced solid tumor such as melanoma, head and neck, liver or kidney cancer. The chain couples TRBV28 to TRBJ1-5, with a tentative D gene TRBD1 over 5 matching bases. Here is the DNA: TGTGCCAGCAGAACCAATGGGGGAAATCAGCCCCAGCATTTT. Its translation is CASRTNGGNQPQHF.